The sequence of this T cell receptor (beta chain) was determined in a study of identical twins. From germline, CDR1 is ENHRY and CDR2 SYGVKD. The V end lost 3 bases, the J end lost 6 bases, and 14 bases lay between the germline ends. This CDR3 spans 15 amino acids. Template switching, a step in the protocol, added a universal primer site, and cDNA carried unique molecular identifiers. TCRdb re-analysed the 5' RACE reads in MiXCR, keeping a single row per CDR3 protein. In the table there are hundreds of thousands of distinct CDR3 sequences, around 8.6% of which are singletons. Notes on this clonotype: Its matching antigen is unknown.

General observations from the study: The study reached conclusions through statistical analysis that was cross-sectional, not following the same donors.

This sample was shared with a second study, whose subject was yellow fever vaccine responses in identical twins.

Input material: PBMCs. This sequence was found in a woman between 18 and 29 years old in good health. The rearrangement links TRBV10-3 to TRBJ2-2; no definite D call. DNA of the CDR3: TGTGCCATCAGTGACACAGTGGAAAGTCCCGGGGAGCTGTTTTTT. Its protein is CAISDTVESPGELFF.